A single sample gave rise to the 9 T cell receptor beta chains below, sequenced in a study of CD8 T cells in Susac syndrome. The RNA input was roughly 0.45 to 1 ug, and it was reverse transcribed with random hexamers. A single record per CDR3 protein comes from TCRdb applying MiXCR to the immunoSEQ multiplex PCR reads. Here the sample spans fewer than 150,000 distinct CDR3 sequences, 91% being singletons. The specimen was CD8+ T cells from PBMCs. These receptors were obtained from a human donor with multiple sclerosis.

The chain links TRBV20-1 to TRBJ2-2, with a tentative D call TRBD1 (5 bases). The CDR3 consists of 11 residues. V was shortened by 4 bases and J by 8 bases, with 8 bases between the two germline ends. CDR1 is DFQATT, CDR2 SNEGSKA, per germline (reference sequence). Here the CDR3 DNA reads TGCAGTGCTATTGGGGCAGGGGAGCTGTTTTTT. Protein sequence: CSAIGAGELFF.

The sample holds one count of this clonotype. The chain joins TRBV7-9 to TRBJ1-1; D gene unclear. V gave up 2 bases and J gave up 10 bases, with 11 bases separating them. The germline V gene has CDR1 SEHNR and CDR2 FQNEAQ (reference sequence). The CDR3 is made up of 12 amino acids. The CDR3 region has the DNA TGTGCCAGCAGCTTAATGCAGTCTGGAGCTTTCTTT. The encoded protein is CASSLMQSGAFF.

V gene TRBV29-1 combines with J gene TRBJ2-7, with D possibly TRBD1 on 6 matching bases. Germline values: CDR1 SQVTM, CDR2 ANQGSEA. With 6 bases removed from V and 2 bases from J, the gap between germline ends came to 11 bases. This CDR3 is built from 12 residues. CDR3 DNA: TGCAGCGTAGGGGACATTACCTACGAGCAGTACTTC. It specifies CSVGDITYEQYF.

The DNA of the CDR3 is TGTGCCAGCAGTCAATCCGGGACAGGGGTTAGTTTTTATGGCTACACCTTC. It specifies CASSQSGTGVSFYGYTF. The gene calls are TRBV6-1 and TRBJ1-2; 10 nucleotides align to TRBD1. This CDR3 has 17 residues. J gave up 5 bases and V 5 bases, and 14 bases lay outside the gene matches. Per the germline V gene, CDR1 is MNHNS and CDR2 is SASEGT.

The chain recombines TRBV4-1 with TRBJ2-7, with 8 bases lining up with TRBD2. V was clipped by 1 base and J by 1 base; unmatched bases: 12. In germline, CDR1 is MGHRA, CDR2 YSYEKL. The CDR3 length is 18 residues. Here the CDR3 DNA reads TGCGCCAGCAGCCAAGGAGGTGCAGCGGGAGTCTATTCCTACGAGCAGTACTTC. Translated: CASSQGGAAGVYSYEQYF.

This clonotype was counted a few times. J is TRBJ2-7 and V is TRBV14, with D unresolved. This CDR3 spans 14 amino acids. Trimming took off 3 bases at V and 6 bases at J, with 15 bases between the two ends. Looked up from germline, CDR1 is SGHDN and CDR2 is FVKESK. CDR3 DNA: TGTGCCAGCAGCCATGCTAGTGGGTATCTCGAGCAGTACTTC. It yields the protein CASSHASGYLEQYF.

The chain recombines TRBV7-9 with TRBJ2-4; D unresolved. CDR1 and CDR2 (germline): SEHNR, FQNEAQ (reference sequence). Trimming took 0 bases from V and 0 from J, leaving 6 bases between them. This CDR3 spans 15 amino acids. CDR3 in amino acids: CASSLALGAKNIQYF. The CDR3 coding sequence is TGTGCCAGCAGCTTAGCGCTTGGAGCCAAAAACATTCAGTACTTC.

This chain uses TRBV4-1 with TRBJ1-2, with D maybe TRBD1 (5 bases). The V end lost 5 bases, the J end lost 1 base, and 14 bases lay between the germline ends. Germline CDR1 reads MGHRA; CDR2 reads YSYEKL. CDR3 size: 15 residues. The DNA of the CDR3 is TGCGCCAGCAGCTTCCGGACGGACAATAACTATGGCTACACCTTC. Its protein is CASSFRTDNNYGYTF.

The V and J genes are TRBV6-2 or TRBV6-3 and TRBJ2-2, with TRBD1 matching over 10 bases. The germline gives CDR1 MNHEY, CDR2 SVGEGT. The CDR3 contains 15 residues. Trimming at V came to 6 bases and at J to 5 bases, leaving 6 bases not matched to a gene. DNA of the CDR3: TGTGCCAGCAGCAGACAGGGGGCATGGACCGGGGAGCTGTTTTTT. This sequence encodes CASSRQGAWTGELFF.